This T cell receptor (beta chain) was sequenced during a study of OX40 agonist ivuxolimab in advanced cancers. Study details: Patients were dosed with the agonistic anti-OX40 (CD134) antibody ivuxolimab.

CDR1 is SGHTA and CDR2 is FQGNSA in the germline V gene. V shed 0 bases and J 2 bases; nucleotides not matched to a gene: 13. There are 19 residues in the CDR3. Repertoires were generated with immunoSEQ multiplex PCR, while TCRdb's copy carries only in-frame clones and drops some. The data hold roughly 25,000 clones, with about two thirds observed a single time. This clonotype originated in an adult with an advanced solid tumor such as melanoma, head and neck, liver or kidney cancer. J is TRBJ1-3 and V is TRBV7-2, with 7 bases aligning to TRBD1. Source: CD4+ or CD8+ T cells sorted from blood, taken in a trial of the OX40 agonist ivuxolimab. DNA for the CDR3: TGTGCCAGCAGCTTAGCTGTTGTGTCGGCAGGGGGAACTGGAAACACCATATATTTT. Residues: CASSLAVVSAGGTGNTIYF.